This TCR beta chain was documented in a study of CD8+CD57+ T cells in acquired aplastic anemia. Genomic DNA, the template, was used for profiling of the TCR beta VDJ and CDR3. Via MiXCR, TCRdb re-called the reads, giving one row per CDR3 protein. This table has 150,000 to 200,000 distinct CDR3 sequences, 64% appearing once. Trimming took 3 bases from V and 0 from J, leaving 4 bases between them. The CDR3 has 13 amino acids. Germline values: CDR1 SGDLS, CDR2 YYNGEE. This clonotype was seen at least ten times. The TCR originated in a human donor with severe aplastic anemia or a healthy control (not recorded which). The sample comprised sorted CD4+, CD8+, or CD8+CD57+ T cells (not recorded which) from PBMCs. The chain carries TRBV9 and TRBJ1-3; no firm D call. The CDR3 protein is CASSENSGNTIYF. CDR3 bases: TGTGCCAGCAGCGAGAACTCTGGAAACACCATATATTTT.